This T cell receptor (beta chain) was recorded in a study of cytomegalovirus exposure and HLA in healthy donors. From germline, CDR1 is SGHTA and CDR2 FQGNSA. This CDR3 has 17 amino acids. With V trimmed by 4 bases and J by 7 bases, 11 bases remained unmatched. 13 Jbeta primers and 60 Vbeta primers were used for the PCR. Authors' analysis steps: As a later analysis found, there were 80 million or so unique TCR beta chains, of which roughly 11 million were shared. This table comes from immunoSEQ multiplex PCR, and its TCRdb copy is limited to in-frame clones, with some not included. V and J calls and clone size are those listed in that table; D and trimming were worked out from the DNA. Here the sample spans 74,000 or so clones, approximately 71% being singletons.

The rearrangement uses TRBV7-2 and TRBJ2-3; TRBD2 matches 13 bases. The sample consisted of PBMCs. The sequence derives from a woman between 25 and 40 years old in good health and CMV-seronegative. The CDR3 DNA follows: TGTGCCAGCAGCTCCCACACTAGCGGGGGGGCCCGAAATACGCAGTATTTT. Amino acids: CASSSHTSGGARNTQYF. The full variable domain, with the rest looked up from reference TRBV7-2 and TRBJ2-3, is GAGVSQSPSNKVTEKGKDVELRCDPISGHTALYWYRQSLGQGLEFLIYFQGNSAPDKSGLPSDRFSAERTGGSVSTLTIQRTQQEDSAVYLCASSSHTSGGARNTQYFGPGTRLTVL.